This T cell receptor beta chain originates from a study of Ad26.COV2.S vaccination and SARS-CoV-2 variants. The V end lost 1 base, the J end lost 0 bases, and 9 bases lay between the germline ends. The germline CDR1 and CDR2 sequences are MNHEY and SVGAGI. The CDR3 has 15 amino acids. Treatment denoted: roughly 20 received Ad26.COV2.S at low or high dose, single or two shots; five or six received placebo; per-sample allocation not given. The samples date from day 63 after the first vaccine or placebo injection. The table came from immunoSEQ multiplex PCR; TCRdb's copy has only in-frame clones and leaves some out. This repertoire shows 350,000 to 450,000 clones, 80% to 90% found once; its top ten account for roughly 3.1%.

This rearrangement joins TRBV6-5 to TRBJ1-1; unclear D gene. The clonotype was recovered from a person aged 18-60 years who received the Ad26.COV2.S COVID-19 vaccine or a placebo. The sequencing here drew on peripheral blood, taken in a trial of Ad26.COV2.S vaccine versus placebo. As DNA, the CDR3 is TGTGCCAGCAGTTACTACGCATCCATGAACACTGAAGCTTTCTTT. This encodes CASSYYASMNTEAFF.